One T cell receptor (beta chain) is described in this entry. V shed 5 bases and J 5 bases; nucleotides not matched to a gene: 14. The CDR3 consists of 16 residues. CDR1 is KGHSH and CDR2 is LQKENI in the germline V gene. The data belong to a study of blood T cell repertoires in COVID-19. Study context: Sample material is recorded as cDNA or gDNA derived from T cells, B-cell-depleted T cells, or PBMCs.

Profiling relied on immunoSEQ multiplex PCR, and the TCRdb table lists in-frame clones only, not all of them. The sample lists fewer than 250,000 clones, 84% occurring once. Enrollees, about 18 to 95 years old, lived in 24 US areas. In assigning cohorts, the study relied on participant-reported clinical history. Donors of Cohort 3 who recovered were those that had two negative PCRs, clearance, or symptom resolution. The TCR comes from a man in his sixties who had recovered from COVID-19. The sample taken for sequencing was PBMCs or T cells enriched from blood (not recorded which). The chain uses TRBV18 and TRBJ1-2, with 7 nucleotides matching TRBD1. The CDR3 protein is CASSSQGRISIYGYTF. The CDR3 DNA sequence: TGTGCCAGCTCATCACAGGGGAGGATTAGTATTTATGGCTACACCTTC.